Below, 8 T cell receptor beta chains from the same sample are listed, as sequenced in a study of blood T cell repertoires in COVID-19. Repertoires were generated with immunoSEQ multiplex PCR, while TCRdb's copy carries only in-frame clones and drops some. The sample consists of 65,000 to 85,000 clones, 88% of them appearing once. The sample was peripheral blood. The origin of the receptors is a human donor in a cohort sampled during active COVID-19.

The chain is built from TRBV5-1 and TRBJ2-3; 10 bases agree with TRBD2. V shed 3 bases and J 2 bases; nucleotides not matched to a gene: 12. The V gene's germline CDR1 is SGHRS and CDR2 YFSETQ. The CDR3 is 18 residues long. In nucleotides, the CDR3 is TGCGCCAGCAGCTGGGCTAGCGGGAGTAGTGGACACACAGATACGCAGTATTTT. Translating it yields CASSWASGSSGHTDTQYF.

The chain combines TRBV2 with TRBJ1-5; possible D gene TRBD1, 5 bases. Germline V gene data show CDR1 as SNHLY and CDR2 as FYNNEI. V dropped 3 bases and J dropped 4 bases, with 16 bases sitting between them. This CDR3 has 16 amino acids. CDR3 nucleotide sequence: TGTGCCAGCAGTGAGTTCTCCGGGGGTTCGAATCAGCCCCAGCATTTT. This sequence encodes CASSEFSGGSNQPQHF.

The CDR3 here is CASSYHGKRAFF. Here the CDR3 DNA reads TGTGCCAGCAGTTACCACGGGAAAAGAGCTTTCTTT. The chain links TRBV6-5 to TRBJ1-1; D is uncertain. This CDR3 has 12 residues. V lost 2 bases, J lost 10 bases, and 11 bases lay in between. Germline CDR1 is MNHEY and CDR2 is SVGAGI.

This clone was seen more than once but under ten times. This sequence joins TRBV19 and TRBJ1-5; no clear D gene. This CDR3 is built from 14 residues. The V gene's germline CDR1 is LNHDA and CDR2 SQIVND (reference sequence). With 5 bases removed from V and 7 bases from J, the gap between germline ends came to 15 bases. CDR3 in DNA: TGTGCCAGTAGTCTTGGGCTGGGTGAACAGCCCCAGCATTTT. Translated, it gives CASSLGLGEQPQHF.

The rearrangement joins TRBV3-1 (or the pseudogene TRBV3-2) to TRBJ1-6; 7 bases map to TRBD1. CDR3 length: 16 amino acids. V lost 1 base and J lost 6; bases outside the gene matches: 6. Germline CDR1 is LGHDT and CDR2 is YNNKEL (reference sequence). The CDR3 is CASSQGTGRRNSPLHF. CDR3 coding DNA: TGTGCCAGCAGCCAAGGGACAGGACGGCGTAATTCACCCCTCCACTTT.

V is TRBV19 and J is TRBJ2-2; 8 nucleotides align to TRBD1. J gave up 4 bases and V 2 bases, and 9 bases lay outside the gene matches. CDR3 length equals 17 residues. Germline CDR1 LNHDA, CDR2 SQIVND (reference sequence). The chain's CDR3 is CASSIWGTGSSTGELFF. In DNA, the CDR3 is TGTGCCAGTAGTATATGGGGGACAGGATCCTCCACCGGGGAGCTGTTTTTT.

In this sample, this clone turned up a few times. The genes are TRBV18 and TRBJ1-1; D gene ambiguous. V was trimmed by 10 bases and J by 0 bases, leaving 15 bases between them. Germline V CDR1 and CDR2: KGHSH, LQKENI. This CDR3 contains 14 residues. CDR3: CATLESVMNTEAFF. CDR3 nucleotide sequence: TGTGCCACCCTAGAAAGCGTCATGAACACTGAAGCTTTCTTT.

V gene TRBV9 combines with J gene TRBJ2-2, with a weak D call TRBD1 (6 bases). V lost 0 bases to trimming and J lost 5 bases, with 20 bases between them. Germline values: CDR1 SGDLS, CDR2 YYNGEE. The CDR3 is 18 amino acids. The CDR3 loop reads CASSVAAGAGAVTGELFF. CDR3 sequence (DNA): TGTGCCAGCAGCGTAGCCGCCGGTGCAGGGGCCGTTACCGGGGAGCTGTTTTTT.